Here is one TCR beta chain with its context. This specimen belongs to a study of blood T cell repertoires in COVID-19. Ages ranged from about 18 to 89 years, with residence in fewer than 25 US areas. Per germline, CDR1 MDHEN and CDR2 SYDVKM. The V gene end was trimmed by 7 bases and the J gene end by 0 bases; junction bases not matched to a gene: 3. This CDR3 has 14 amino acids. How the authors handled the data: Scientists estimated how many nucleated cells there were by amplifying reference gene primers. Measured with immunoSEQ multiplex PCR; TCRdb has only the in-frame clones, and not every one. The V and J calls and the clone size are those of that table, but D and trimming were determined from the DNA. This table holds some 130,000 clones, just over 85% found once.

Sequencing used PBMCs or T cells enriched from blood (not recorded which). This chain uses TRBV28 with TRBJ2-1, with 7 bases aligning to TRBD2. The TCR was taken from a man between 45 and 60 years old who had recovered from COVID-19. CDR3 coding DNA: TGTGCCAGCATCGGGGACTACTCCTACAATGAGCAGTTCTTC. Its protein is CASIGDYSYNEQFF.